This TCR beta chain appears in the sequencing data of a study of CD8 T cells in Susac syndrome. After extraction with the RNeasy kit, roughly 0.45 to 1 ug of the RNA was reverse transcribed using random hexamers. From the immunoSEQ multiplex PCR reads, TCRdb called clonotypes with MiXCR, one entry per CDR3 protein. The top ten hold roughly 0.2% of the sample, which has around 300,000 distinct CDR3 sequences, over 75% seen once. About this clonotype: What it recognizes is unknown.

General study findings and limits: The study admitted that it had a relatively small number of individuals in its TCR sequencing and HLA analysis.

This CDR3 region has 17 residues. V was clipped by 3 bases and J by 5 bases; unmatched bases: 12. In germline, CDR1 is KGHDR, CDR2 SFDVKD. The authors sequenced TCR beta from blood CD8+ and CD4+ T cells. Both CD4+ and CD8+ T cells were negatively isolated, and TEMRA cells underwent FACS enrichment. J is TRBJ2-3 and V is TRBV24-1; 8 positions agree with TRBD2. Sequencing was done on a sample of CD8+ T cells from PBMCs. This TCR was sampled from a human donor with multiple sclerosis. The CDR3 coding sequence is TGTGCCACCAGTGATCAACCGGGACTAGTGGGTTTAGATACGCAGTATTTT. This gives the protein CATSDQPGLVGLDTQYF.